This record looks at one T cell receptor (beta chain) sequence and its context. Its antigen is as yet unknown. This record comes from a study of T cells in Graves' hyperthyroidism and ophthalmopathy. Germline assignment: CDR1 LNHDA and CDR2 SQIVND (reference sequence). The ends lost 10 bases at V and 8 bases at J; junction bases unmatched: 10. The CDR3 totals 13 residues. What was amplified from RNA transcripts were TCR beta CDR3 regions. The study used the HTBI primer set for a first-round RT-PCR of the TCR CDR3. TCRdb recomputed calls from the multiplex PCR reads with MiXCR, one row per CDR3 protein. The sample carries some 490,000 distinct CDR3 sequences, 15% to 20% recorded once. Study-wide points: A 13 V-J model separated ophthalmopathy from stable hyperthyroidism.

The sequence came from a woman aged 25 to 39 with Graves' ophthalmopathy. The V and J genes are TRBV19 and TRBJ2-3; 9 bases line up with TRBD2. The specimen sequenced was blood. CDR3 in amino acids: CATLISGRGTQYF. CDR3 bases: TGTGCCACCCTCATTAGCGGGAGAGGTACGCAGTATTTT.